These 4 T cell receptor beta chains were all obtained from the same sample, sequenced in a study of cytomegalovirus exposure and HLA in healthy donors. Use of 60 Vbeta and 13 Jbeta primers characterized the PCR. Sequenced by immunoSEQ multiplex PCR; TCRdb stores in-frame clones only, minus some. Among 150,000 to 200,000 clones listed, 68% were seen once. Specimen: PBMCs. These receptors were taken from a man aged 50 to 60 in good health and CMV-seronegative.

The rearrangement joins TRBV6-1 to TRBJ1-2, with D unclear. This CDR3 comprises 12 residues. Germline V gives CDR1 MNHNS, CDR2 SASEGT. The V and J ends lost 4 bases and 4 bases respectively, with 7 bases between them. CDR3 in amino acids: CASSAWAYGYTF. The CDR3 region has the DNA TGTGCCAGCAGTGCTTGGGCCTATGGCTACACCTTC.

CDR3 sequence: CATSTGSSEKLFF. The CDR3 DNA reads as TGTGCCACCTCGACAGGGAGTAGTGAAAAACTGTTTTTT. The chain couples TRBV7-3 to TRBJ1-4; 7 bases map to TRBD1. CDR1 SGHTA and CDR2 FQGTGA come from the germline V gene. V shed 10 bases and J 7 bases; nucleotides not matched to a gene: 9. The CDR3 loop spans 13 amino acids. The whole variable domain, remainder taken from reference TRBV7-3 and TRBJ1-4, is GAGVSQTPSNKVTEKGKYVELRCDPISGHTALYWYRQSLGQGPEFLIYFQGTGAADDSGLPNDRFFAVRPEGSVSTLKIQRTERGDSAVYLCATSTGSSEKLFFGSGTQLSVL.

This clone was detected only a few times. The chain employs TRBV6-5 and TRBJ1-4; 8 bases agree with TRBD1. Per germline, CDR1 MNHEY and CDR2 SVGAGI. Germline trimming cut 6 bases from V and 4 bases from J; bases unmatched to any gene: 7. The CDR3 has 15 residues. The CDR3 DNA reads as TGTGCCAGCAGCTCCCTCGGACAGGGTAATGAAAAACTGTTTTTT. It encodes CASSSLGQGNEKLFF.

The chain combines TRBV4-1 with TRBJ2-5, with 8 bases lining up with TRBD2. CDR3 size: 16 residues. The V gene's germline CDR1 is MGHRA and CDR2 YSYEKL. Trimming cost V 3 bases and J 3 bases; bases outside gene matches: 9. This CDR3 is CASSHPVPGLEETQYF. Here the CDR3 DNA reads TGCGCCAGCAGCCACCCAGTCCCGGGACTAGAAGAGACCCAGTACTTC.